These T cell receptor beta chains were read from a single sample in a study of blood T cell repertoires in COVID-19. Data came from immunoSEQ multiplex PCR; TCRdb stores just in-frame clones and leaves some out. The sample yields about 220,000 clones, almost 85% seen once. The specimen was peripheral blood. These receptors came from a woman in her sixties or seventies with COVID-19, enrolled during active disease. Both conserved end residues are part of each CDR3. Each record gives: clone size, D gene, V gene, J gene, CDR3 DNA, CDR3 protein. D genes are given only for firm matches. Size tells how often a clone was seen (once, few, many) or the class of an expanded clone, and some rows leave it out.

-	TRBD1	TRBV7-2	TRBJ1-1	TGTGCCAGCAGCCTCGGACAGGGGGCACAGGTGGGGCGAGCTTTCTTT	CASSLGQGAQVGRAFF
-	-	TRBV2	TRBJ2-5	TGTGCCAGCAGCTCCGGGACATACCAAGAGACCCAGTACTTC	CASSSGTYQETQYF
few	-	TRBV5-6	TRBJ1-4	TGTGCCAGCAGCTATGTAAATGAAAAACTGTTTTTT	CASSYVNEKLFF
-	TRBD2	TRBV19	TRBJ2-5	TGTGCCAGTAGTTTTAGCGGGGGCCTAAAAGAGACCCAGTACTTC	CASSFSGGLKETQYF
-	TRBD2	TRBV5-1	TRBJ2-1	TGCGCCAGCAGCTTCGTTAGCGGGAGAAGCTACAATGAGCAGTTCTTC	CASSFVSGRSYNEQFF
-	-	TRBV4-3	TRBJ2-3	TGCGCCAGCAGCCCCGGTAGATTACGAAACACAGATACGCAGTATTTT	CASSPGRLRNTDTQYF
few	TRBD2	TRBV7-2	TRBJ2-2	TGTGCCAGCAGCTCGAGGACTAGCGGGAGGAACACCGGGGAGCTGTTTTTT	CASSSRTSGRNTGELFF
-	TRBD2	TRBV5-6	TRBJ2-5	TGTGCCAGCAGCTTGGGACTAGCGGGAGGGTATGAGACCCAGTACTTC	CASSLGLAGGYETQYF
-	TRBD1	TRBV19	TRBJ1-1	TGTGCCAGTAGTATTGGAGGGGCAGGGGGCACTGAAGCTTTCTTT	CASSIGGAGGTEAFF
-	-	TRBV3-1/TRBV3-2	TRBJ2-1	TGTGCCAGCAGCCAAGATATAGGGGTGGATGAGCAGTTCTTC	CASSQDIGVDEQFF
-	TRBD1	TRBV2	TRBJ1-1	TGTGCCAGCAGGGACCGACAGGGGAACACTGAAGCTTTCTTT	CASRDRQGNTEAFF
-	-	TRBV6-5	TRBJ1-2	TGTGCCAGCAGCTCGACAGCTAACTATGGCTACACCTTC	CASSSTANYGYTF
-	-	TRBV7-6	TRBJ2-1	TGTGCCAGCAGCTTAGCTCATACGACCGCAGGGATAGGGCAAGGGAACAATGAGCAGTTCTTC	CASSLAHTTAGIGQGNNEQFF
few	-	TRBV5-1	TRBJ1-6	TGCGCCAGCAGCTTGGGGCAGGGGTCCTCACCCCTCCACTTT	CASSLGQGSSPLHF
-	TRBD2	TRBV25-1	TRBJ2-7	TGTGCCAGCAGTGGTCATGGTAGCGGGGGGTGGTACGAGCAGTACTTC	CASSGHGSGGWYEQYF
-	-	TRBV5-1	TRBJ1-2	TGCGCCAGCAGCCCCGATGGGGGGGCGCCTAACTATGGCTACACCTTC	CASSPDGGAPNYGYTF
-	TRBD1	TRBV11-3	TRBJ1-2	TGTGCCAGCAGCTCCTCCGGGACAGGGGTTTTCTATGGCTACACCTTC	CASSSSGTGVFYGYTF
few	TRBD1	TRBV15	TRBJ1-2	TGTGCCACCAGCTCGACGACAGGGGGCTATGGCTACACCTTC	CATSSTTGGYGYTF
-	-	TRBV10-3	TRBJ2-7	TGTGCCACCCAGGGCGGGGTCAATGGTTACGAGCAGTACTTC	CATQGGVNGYEQYF
few	TRBD1	TRBV19	TRBJ1-1	TGTGCCAGCAAGGGACAGTTGAACACTGAAGCTTTCTTT	CASKGQLNTEAFF
-	TRBD1	TRBV6-6	TRBJ1-2	TGTGCCAGCAGTCAGTCCGGGACAGGGAACTATGGCTACACCTTC	CASSQSGTGNYGYTF
-	TRBD2	TRBV10-3	TRBJ2-3	TGTGCCATCAGTGAGTCTAGCGGGAGGACAGATACGCAGTATTTT	CAISESSGRTDTQYF
-	TRBD2	TRBV7-2	TRBJ2-5	TGTGCCAGCAGCTTTCAGGTCGGGGGGGGCCAAGAGACCCAGTACTTC	CASSFQVGGGQETQYF
-	TRBD1	TRBV9	TRBJ1-2	TGTGCCAGCAGCACCAACGGACAGGGGCGGAGTGGCTACACCTTC	CASSTNGQGRSGYTF
-	-	TRBV19	TRBJ1-2	TGTGCAGCTGGCGGACAATCTAACTATGGCTACACCTTC	CAAGGQSNYGYTF
few	TRBD1	TRBV6-1	TRBJ2-3	TGTGCCAGCAGTGAAGCTAGAACAGGGGGCACAGATACGCAGTATTTT	CASSEARTGGTDTQYF
-	-	TRBV25-1	TRBJ2-7	TGTGCCAGCAGTGAATCTCACGAGCAGTACTTC	CASSESHEQYF
-	-	TRBV9	TRBJ1-4	TGTGCCAGCAGCGTTGATCTGGGAGGGGAAAAACTGTTTTTT	CASSVDLGGEKLFF
-	TRBD1	TRBV7-9	TRBJ1-2	TGTGCCAGCAGCTCCCCCCCGGGACAGGGGCCAGCTAACTATGGCTACACCTTC	CASSSPPGQGPANYGYTF
-	-	TRBV7-8	TRBJ1-1	TGTGCCAACGGAAAAAGGAACAGGGTGAACACTGAAGCTTTCTTT	CANGKRNRVNTEAFF
-	-	TRBV12-3/TRBV12-4	TRBJ2-3	TGTGCCAGCAGTTTTCTACTAAGTCCTACGCAGTATTTT	CASSFLLSPTQYF
-	TRBD1	TRBV5-4	TRBJ2-3	TGTGCCAGCAGCTCGGGACAGGCTGGGGTTGCAGATACGCAGTATTTT	CASSSGQAGVADTQYF
-	-	TRBV11-3	TRBJ2-7	TGTGCCAGCAGCTTCGGACAGCCATCATCCTACGAGCAGTACTTC	CASSFGQPSSYEQYF
-	TRBD1	TRBV19	TRBJ1-2	TGTGCCAGTAGTCCTAAAGCGACAGGGGGCGGTGGCTACACCTTC	CASSPKATGGGGYTF
once	TRBD1	TRBV6-2/TRBV6-3	TRBJ2-5	TGTGCCAGCAGTCTGGGGACAGGGAATCGAGAGACCCAGTACTTC	CASSLGTGNRETQYF
-	-	TRBV6-5	TRBJ2-3	TGTGCCAGCAGTTACGACAGGACCTTGAACACAGATACGCAGTATTTT	CASSYDRTLNTDTQYF
-	TRBD1	TRBV19	TRBJ2-2	TGTGCCAGTAGTTCCTCGGGACAGGCGAACACCGGGGAGCTGTTTTTT	CASSSSGQANTGELFF
once	TRBD1	TRBV12-3/TRBV12-4	TRBJ1-3	TGTGCCAGCAGCACAGGGGTCGGAAACACCATATATTTT	CASSTGVGNTIYF
-	-	TRBV2	TRBJ1-1	TGTGCCAGCAAGGAGCGGTTTTTGAACACTGAAGCTTTCTTT	CASKERFLNTEAFF
-	-	TRBV12-3/TRBV12-4	TRBJ2-7	TGTGCCAGCAGTTCTGAGGCCTCTATCGAGCAGTACTTC	CASSSEASIEQYF
-	-	TRBV7-8	TRBJ2-7	TGTGCCAGCTCCCGGGAGCTTAATCCCTACGAGCAGTACTTC	CASSRELNPYEQYF
-	-	TRBV10-2	TRBJ1-5	TGCGCCAGCAGTCCAGGGGACCGGGGCAGCAATCAGCCCCAGCATTTT	CASSPGDRGSNQPQHF
-	TRBD1	TRBV19	TRBJ2-2	TGTGCCAGTAGAACGGGACAGCTGAACACCGGGGAGCTGTTTTTT	CASRTGQLNTGELFF
-	TRBD1	TRBV29-1	TRBJ1-1	TGCAGCGTGAACGGGACAGTGAACACTGAAGCTTTCTTT	CSVNGTVNTEAFF
-	TRBD2	TRBV5-1	TRBJ2-1	TGCGCCAGTACAGCTAGCGGAGTCTACAATGAGCAGTTCTTC	CASTASGVYNEQFF
-	TRBD2	TRBV7-2	TRBJ2-5	TGTGCCAGCAGCCACCGAGCGGGAGGTGAGACCCAGTACTTC	CASSHRAGGETQYF
-	TRBD2	TRBV9	TRBJ2-3	TGTGCCAGCAGCGTCGGGGTAGCGGGAGGGGGAGATACGCAGTATTTT	CASSVGVAGGGDTQYF
-	TRBD2	TRBV11-2	TRBJ2-1	TGTGCCAGCAGCGGAACCGGGACTAGCGGGTGGTATGAGCAGTTCTTC	CASSGTGTSGWYEQFF
-	-	TRBV14	TRBJ1-6	TGTGCCAGCAGCCTGGCGGGACCCCTCCACTTT	CASSLAGPLHF
-	-	TRBV1	TRBJ1-6	TGCACCACCGGGACAGCATATAATTCACCCCTCCACTTT	CTTGTAYNSPLHF
-	-	TRBV6-2/TRBV6-3	TRBJ1-3	TGTGCCAGCAGCCAATCAGGCACTGGAAACACCATATATTTT	CASSQSGTGNTIYF
once	TRBD2	TRBV7-3	TRBJ2-5	TGTGCCAGCAGCTTAGGGCTAGCGGGGCACCAGTACTTC	CASSLGLAGHQYF
-	-	TRBV18	TRBJ1-5	TGTGCCAGCCGCCAGGGGACGAATCAGCCCCAGCATTTT	CASRQGTNQPQHF
-	TRBD2	TRBV7-2	TRBJ2-2	TGTGCCAGCAGTTCTAGCGGGGGGAGCACCGGGGAGCTGTTTTTT	CASSSSGGSTGELFF
-	TRBD1	TRBV5-4	TRBJ1-2	TGTGCCAGCAGCTTGGACGTGGGGACAGGGATCGCGCGTGGCTACACCTTC	CASSLDVGTGIARGYTF